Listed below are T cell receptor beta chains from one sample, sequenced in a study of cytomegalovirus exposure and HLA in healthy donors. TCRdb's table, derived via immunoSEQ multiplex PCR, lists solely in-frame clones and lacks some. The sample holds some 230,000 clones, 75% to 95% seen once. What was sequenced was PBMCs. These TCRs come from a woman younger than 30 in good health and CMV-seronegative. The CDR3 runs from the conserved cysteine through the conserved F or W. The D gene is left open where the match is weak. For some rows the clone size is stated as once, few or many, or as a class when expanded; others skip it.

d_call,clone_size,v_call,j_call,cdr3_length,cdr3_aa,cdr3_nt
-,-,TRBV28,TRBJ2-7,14,CASSLRGGLYEQYF,TGTGCCAGCAGTTTAAGGGGAGGACTCTACGAGCAGTACTTC
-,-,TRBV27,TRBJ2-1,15,CASSPLDTVRNEQFF,TGTGCCAGCAGTCCCCTCGATACCGTTCGGAATGAGCAGTTCTTC
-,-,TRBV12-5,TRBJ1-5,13,CASGLVGGQPQHF,TGTGCTAGTGGTTTGGTCGGAGGGCAGCCCCAGCATTTT
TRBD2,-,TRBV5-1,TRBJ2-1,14,CASSVNSGSKEQFF,TGCGCCAGCAGTGTGAATAGCGGGAGTAAAGAGCAGTTCTTC
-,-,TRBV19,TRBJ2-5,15,CASSIRPTKWETQYF,TGTGCCAGTAGTATAAGACCCACTAAATGGGAGACCCAGTACTTC
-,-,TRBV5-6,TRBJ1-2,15,CASSWGRAMDYGYTF,TGTGCCAGCAGCTGGGGCAGGGCCATGGACTATGGCTACACCTTC
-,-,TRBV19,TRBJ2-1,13,CASSIRTPGEQFF,TGTGCCAGTAGTATCCGTACGCCAGGGGAGCAGTTCTTC
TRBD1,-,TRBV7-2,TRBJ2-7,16,CASSLPRDRGHHEQYF,TGTGCCAGCAGCCTCCCGCGGGACAGGGGGCACCACGAGCAGTACTTC
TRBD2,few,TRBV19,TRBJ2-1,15,CASRGRLAGSLQQFF,TGTGCCAGTAGAGGCCGGCTAGCGGGATCCCTACAGCAGTTCTTC
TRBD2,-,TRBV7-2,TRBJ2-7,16,CASSKQTSGRPYEQYF,TGTGCCAGCAGCAAACAGACTAGCGGGAGACCCTACGAGCAGTACTTC
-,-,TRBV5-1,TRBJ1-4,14,CASSLAATNEKLFF,TGCGCCAGCAGCTTGGCGGCAACTAATGAAAAACTGTTTTTT
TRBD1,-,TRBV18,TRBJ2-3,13,CASSPGQADTQYF,TGTGCCAGCTCACCGGGACAGGCAGATACGCAGTATTTT
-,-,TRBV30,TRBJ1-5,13,CASTDRSNQPQHF,TGTGCCTCCACTGACAGAAGCAATCAGCCCCAGCATTTT
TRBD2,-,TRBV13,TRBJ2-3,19,CASSLVGISGRTLGDTQYF,TGTGCCAGCAGCTTAGTAGGTATTAGCGGGAGGACGCTAGGAGATACGCAGTATTTT
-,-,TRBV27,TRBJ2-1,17,CASSLGSAPRRYNEQFF,TGTGCCAGCAGTTTAGGTAGCGCCCCGAGACGGTACAATGAGCAGTTCTTC
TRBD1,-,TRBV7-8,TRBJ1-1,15,CASSPRDRVFTEAFF,TGTGCCAGCAGCCCGAGGGACAGAGTTTTCACTGAAGCTTTCTTT
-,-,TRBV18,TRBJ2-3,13,CASSPPRIDTQYF,TGTGCCAGCTCACCACCGAGGATAGATACGCAGTATTTT
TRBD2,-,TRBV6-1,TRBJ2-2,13,CASRLAGTGELFF,TGTGCCAGCAGGCTAGCGGGGACCGGGGAGCTGTTTTTT
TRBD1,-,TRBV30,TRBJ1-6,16,CAWSVTGGAGNSPLHF,TGTGCCTGGAGCGTGACAGGGGGCGCGGGCAATTCACCCCTCCACTTT
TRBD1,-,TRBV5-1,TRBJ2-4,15,CASSFTGDSENIQYF,TGCGCCAGCAGCTTTACAGGGGATTCGGAAAACATTCAGTACTTC
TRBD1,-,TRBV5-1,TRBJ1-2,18,CASSSDVPDRGAEYGYTF,TGCGCCAGCAGCTCCGACGTACCTGACAGGGGGGCAGAGTATGGCTACACCTTC
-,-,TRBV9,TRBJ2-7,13,CASSVGINYEQYF,TGTGCCAGCAGCGTAGGTATAAACTACGAGCAGTACTTC
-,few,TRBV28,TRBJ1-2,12,CASTRGDHGYTF,TGTGCCAGCACCAGGGGAGATCATGGCTACACCTTC
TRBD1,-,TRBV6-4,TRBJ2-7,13,CASSVDRDGEQYF,TGTGCCAGCAGTGTTGACAGGGATGGAGAGCAGTACTTC